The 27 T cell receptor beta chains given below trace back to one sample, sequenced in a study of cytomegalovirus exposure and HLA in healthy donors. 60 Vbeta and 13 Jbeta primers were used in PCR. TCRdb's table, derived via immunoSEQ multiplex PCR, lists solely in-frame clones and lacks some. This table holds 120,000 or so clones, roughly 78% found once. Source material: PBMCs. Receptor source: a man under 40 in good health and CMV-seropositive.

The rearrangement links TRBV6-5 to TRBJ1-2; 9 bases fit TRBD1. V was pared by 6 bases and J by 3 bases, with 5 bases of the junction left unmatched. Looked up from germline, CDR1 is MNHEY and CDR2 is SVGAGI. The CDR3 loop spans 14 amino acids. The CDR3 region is CASRTGGGHYGYTF. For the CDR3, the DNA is TGTGCCAGCAGGACAGGGGGAGGCCACTATGGCTACACCTTC.

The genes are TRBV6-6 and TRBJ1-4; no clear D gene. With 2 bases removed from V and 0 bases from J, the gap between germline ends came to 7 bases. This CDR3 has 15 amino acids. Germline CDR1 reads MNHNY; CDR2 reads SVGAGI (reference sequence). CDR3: CASSYGQATNEKLFF. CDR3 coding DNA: TGTGCCAGCAGTTACGGGCAGGCAACTAATGAAAAACTGTTTTTT.

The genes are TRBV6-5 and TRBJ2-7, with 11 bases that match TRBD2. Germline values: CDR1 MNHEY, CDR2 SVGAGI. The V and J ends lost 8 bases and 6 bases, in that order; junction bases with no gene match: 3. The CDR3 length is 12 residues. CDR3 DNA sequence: TGTGCCAGCTCCGGGACTAGCGGCGAGCAGTACTTC. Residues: CASSGTSGEQYF.

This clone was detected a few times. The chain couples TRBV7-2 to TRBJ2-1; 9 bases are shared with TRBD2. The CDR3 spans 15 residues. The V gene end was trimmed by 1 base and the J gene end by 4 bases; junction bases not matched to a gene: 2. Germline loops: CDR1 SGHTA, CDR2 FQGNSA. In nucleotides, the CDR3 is TGTGCCAGCAGCTTAGTTGCGGGGGGGTACAATGAGCAGTTCTTC. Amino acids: CASSLVAGGYNEQFF.

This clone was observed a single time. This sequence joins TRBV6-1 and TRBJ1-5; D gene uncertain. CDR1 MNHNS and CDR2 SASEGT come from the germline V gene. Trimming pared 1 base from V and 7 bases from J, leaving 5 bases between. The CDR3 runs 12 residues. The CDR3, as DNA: TGTGCCAGCAGTGAAGTTGGCCAGCCCCAGCATTTT. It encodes CASSEVGQPQHF.

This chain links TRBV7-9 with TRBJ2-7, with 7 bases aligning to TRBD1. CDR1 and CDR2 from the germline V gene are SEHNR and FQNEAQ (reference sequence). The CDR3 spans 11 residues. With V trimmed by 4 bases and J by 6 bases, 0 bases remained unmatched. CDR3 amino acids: CASSWDSEQYF. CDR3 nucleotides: TGTGCCAGCAGCTGGGACAGCGAGCAGTACTTC.

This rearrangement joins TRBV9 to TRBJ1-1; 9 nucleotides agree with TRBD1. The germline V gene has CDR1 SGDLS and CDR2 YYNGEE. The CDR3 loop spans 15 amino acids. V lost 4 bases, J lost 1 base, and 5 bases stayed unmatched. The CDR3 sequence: CASSTRTGENTEAFF. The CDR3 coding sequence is TGTGCCAGCAGCACCCGGACAGGGGAGAACACTGAAGCTTTCTTT.

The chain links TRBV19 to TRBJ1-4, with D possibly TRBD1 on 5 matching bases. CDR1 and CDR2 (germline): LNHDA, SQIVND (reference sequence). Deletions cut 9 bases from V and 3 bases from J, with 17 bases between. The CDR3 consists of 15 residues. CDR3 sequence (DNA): TGTGCCAGCCGCCAGACCCGGGGGGCTAATGAAAAACTGTTTTTT. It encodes CASRQTRGANEKLFF.

The CDR3 DNA is TGTGCCAGCAGTGCCTCGGGTCTACAGGGGCAGTTCTTC. Amino acids: CASSASGLQGQFF. The rearrangement links TRBV25-1 to TRBJ2-1; possibly TRBD1 for D (6 bases). The CDR3 is made up of 13 amino acids. Germline V gene lookup returns CDR1 MGHDK and CDR2 SYGVNS. V was shortened by 4 bases and J by 12 bases, with 16 bases between the two germline ends.

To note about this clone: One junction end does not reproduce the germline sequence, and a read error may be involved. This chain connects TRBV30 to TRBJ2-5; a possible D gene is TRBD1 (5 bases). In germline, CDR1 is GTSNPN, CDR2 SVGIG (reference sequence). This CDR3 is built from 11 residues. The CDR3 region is CAWSSQESQYF. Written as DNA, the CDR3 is TGTGCCTGGAGTTCACAGGAGAGCCAGTACTTC.

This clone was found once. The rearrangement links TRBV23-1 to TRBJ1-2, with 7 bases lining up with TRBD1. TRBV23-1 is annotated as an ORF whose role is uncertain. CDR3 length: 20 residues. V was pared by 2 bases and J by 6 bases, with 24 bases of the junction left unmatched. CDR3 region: CASSQDSVDRVTHLVDGYTF. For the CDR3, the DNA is TGCGCCAGCAGTCAAGATTCGGTCGACAGGGTGACCCATCTGGTTGATGGCTACACCTTC.

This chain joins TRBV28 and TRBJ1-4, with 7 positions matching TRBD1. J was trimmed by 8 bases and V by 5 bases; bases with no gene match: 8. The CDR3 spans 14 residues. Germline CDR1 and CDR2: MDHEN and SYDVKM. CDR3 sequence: CASSPRGDREKLFF. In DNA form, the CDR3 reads TGTGCCAGCAGTCCCAGGGGGGATCGGGAAAAACTGTTTTTT.

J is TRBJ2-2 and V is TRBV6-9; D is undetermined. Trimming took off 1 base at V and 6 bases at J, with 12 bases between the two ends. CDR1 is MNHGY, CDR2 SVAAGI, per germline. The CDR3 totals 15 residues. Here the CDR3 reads CASSYYRLVAGELFF. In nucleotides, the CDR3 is TGTGCCAGCAGTTATTATCGGCTAGTGGCCGGGGAGCTGTTTTTT.

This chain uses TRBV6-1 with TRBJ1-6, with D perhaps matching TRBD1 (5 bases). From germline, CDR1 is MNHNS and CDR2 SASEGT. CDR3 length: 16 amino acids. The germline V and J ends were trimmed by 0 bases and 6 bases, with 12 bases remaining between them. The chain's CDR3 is CASSEAGGLLNSPLHF. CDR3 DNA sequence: TGTGCCAGCAGTGAAGCCGGGGGGTTGCTTAATTCACCCCTCCACTTT.

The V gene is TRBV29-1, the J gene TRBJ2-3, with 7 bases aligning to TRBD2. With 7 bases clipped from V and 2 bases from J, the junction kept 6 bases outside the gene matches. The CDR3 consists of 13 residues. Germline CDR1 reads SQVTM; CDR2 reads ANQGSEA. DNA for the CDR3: TGCAGCGGCGGGGGTCCCCACACAGATACGCAGTATTTT. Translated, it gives CSGGGPHTDTQYF.

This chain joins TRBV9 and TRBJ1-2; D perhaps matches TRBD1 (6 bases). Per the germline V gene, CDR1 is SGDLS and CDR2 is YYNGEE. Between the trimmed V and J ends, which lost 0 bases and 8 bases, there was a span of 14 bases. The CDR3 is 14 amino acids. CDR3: CASSVELQTGGYTF. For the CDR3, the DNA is TGTGCCAGCAGCGTAGAATTGCAGACAGGAGGCTACACCTTC. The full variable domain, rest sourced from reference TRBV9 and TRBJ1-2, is DSGVTQTPKHLITATGQRVTLRCSPRSGDLSVYWYQQSLDQGLQFLIQYYNGEERAKGNILERFSAQQFPDLHSELNLSSLELGDSALYFCASSVELQTGGYTFGSGTRLTVV.

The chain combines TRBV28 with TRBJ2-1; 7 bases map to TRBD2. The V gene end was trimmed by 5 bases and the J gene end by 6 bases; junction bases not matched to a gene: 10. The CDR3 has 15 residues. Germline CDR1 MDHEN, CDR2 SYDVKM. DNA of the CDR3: TGTGCCAGCAGTCCCCCCCTCGGACTAGGCAATGAGCAGTTCTTC. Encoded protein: CASSPPLGLGNEQFF.

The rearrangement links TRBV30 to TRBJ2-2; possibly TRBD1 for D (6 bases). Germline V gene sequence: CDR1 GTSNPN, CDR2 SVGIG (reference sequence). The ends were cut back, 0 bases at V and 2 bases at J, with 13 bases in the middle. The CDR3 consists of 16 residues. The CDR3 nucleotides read TGTGCCTGGAGTGTAACTCGGACAGAAAACACCGGGGAGCTGTTTTTT. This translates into CAWSVTRTENTGELFF.

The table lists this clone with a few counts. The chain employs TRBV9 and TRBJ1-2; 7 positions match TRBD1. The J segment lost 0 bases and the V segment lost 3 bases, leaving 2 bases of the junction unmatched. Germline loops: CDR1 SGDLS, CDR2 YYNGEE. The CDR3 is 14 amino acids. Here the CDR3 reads CASSGGTANYGYTF. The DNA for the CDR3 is TGTGCCAGCAGCGGTGGGACAGCTAACTATGGCTACACCTTC.

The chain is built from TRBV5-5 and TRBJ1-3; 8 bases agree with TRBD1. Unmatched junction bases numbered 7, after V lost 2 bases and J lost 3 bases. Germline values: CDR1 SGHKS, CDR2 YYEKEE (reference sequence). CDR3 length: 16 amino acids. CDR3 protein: CASSLQGGVDGNTIYF. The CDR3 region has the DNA TGTGCCAGCAGCTTACAGGGGGGAGTAGATGGAAACACCATATATTTT.

The CDR3: CAIRDRGANSPLHF. CDR3 DNA: TGTGCCATCCGGGACAGGGGGGCTAATTCACCCCTCCACTTT. V is TRBV10-3 and J is TRBJ1-6, with 11 bases lining up with TRBD1. This CDR3 spans 14 amino acids. Per the germline V gene, CDR1 is ENHRY and CDR2 is SYGVKD. Trimming removed 8 bases from V and 6 bases from J; junction bases left unmatched: 3.

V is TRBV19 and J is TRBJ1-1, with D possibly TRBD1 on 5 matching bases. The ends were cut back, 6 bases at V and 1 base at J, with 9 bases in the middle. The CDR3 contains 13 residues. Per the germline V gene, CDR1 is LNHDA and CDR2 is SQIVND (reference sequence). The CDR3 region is CASSPGGNTEAFF. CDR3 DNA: TGTGCCAGTAGCCCCGGGGGGAACACTGAAGCTTTCTTT. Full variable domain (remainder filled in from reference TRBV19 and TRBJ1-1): DGGITQSPKYLFRKEGQNVTLSCEQNLNHDAMYWYRQDPGQGLRLIYYSQIVNDFQKGDIAEGYSVSREKKESFPLTVTSAQKNPTAFYLCASSPGGNTEAFFGQGTRLTVV.

The DNA of the CDR3 is TGTGCCAGCAGTGAAATTCTAATTGCTTCTGGGGCCAACGTCCTGACTTTC. Translated: CASSEILIASGANVLTF. This sequence joins TRBV2 and TRBJ2-6; no firm D call. The CDR3 length is 17 residues. V lost 2 bases and J lost 1, with 12 bases in between. Germline CDR1 reads SNHLY; CDR2 reads FYNNEI.

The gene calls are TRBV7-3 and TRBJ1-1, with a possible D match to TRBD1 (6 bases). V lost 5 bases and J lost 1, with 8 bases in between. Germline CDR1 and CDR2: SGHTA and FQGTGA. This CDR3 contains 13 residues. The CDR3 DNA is TGTGCCAGCAGCGAGGACAGGAACACTGAAGCTTTCTTT. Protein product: CASSEDRNTEAFF.

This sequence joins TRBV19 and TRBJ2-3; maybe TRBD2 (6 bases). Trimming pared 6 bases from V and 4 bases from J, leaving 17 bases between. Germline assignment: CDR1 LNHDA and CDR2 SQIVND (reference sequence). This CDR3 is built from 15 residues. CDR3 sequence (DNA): TGTGCCAGTAGGGCGCGGGCGGGGAGCCCAGATACGCAGTATTTT. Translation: CASRARAGSPDTQYF.

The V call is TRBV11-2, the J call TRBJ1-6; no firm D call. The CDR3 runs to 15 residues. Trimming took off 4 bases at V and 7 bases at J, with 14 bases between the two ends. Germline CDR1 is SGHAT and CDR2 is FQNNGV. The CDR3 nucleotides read TGTGCCAGCAGCTCATCACGGGTCCCAAATTCACCCCTCCACTTT. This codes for CASSSSRVPNSPLHF.

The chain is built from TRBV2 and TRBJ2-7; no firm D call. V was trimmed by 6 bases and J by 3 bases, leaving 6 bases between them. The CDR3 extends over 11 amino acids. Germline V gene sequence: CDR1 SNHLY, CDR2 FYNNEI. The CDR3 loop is CASSLRYEQYF. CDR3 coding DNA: TGTGCCAGCAGCCTCCGCTACGAGCAGTACTTC.